This TCR beta chain was recovered during a study of shared clonotypes between healthy human individuals. Study findings and constraints: Generation of non-shared clonotypes was less probable than generation of clonotypes shared by all four donors.

After removal of 8 bases from V and 6 bases from J, the junction contained 8 bases not matched to a gene. The CDR3 loop spans 13 amino acids. The germline gives CDR1 LNHDA, CDR2 SQIVND (reference sequence). This clone was observed a few times. Its cognate antigen is unknown. Clones were sequenced by immunoSEQ multiplex PCR, and TCRdb holds only the in-frame ones, with some missing. The sample lists about 690,000 clones; 80% to 95% were seen once. This receptor was taken from a man aged 18 to 29 in good health. Some clones in this sample may be carry-over from other donors' samples. The source material was memory CD8+ T cells from PBMCs. The subset here: CD45RO+ cells pooled with CCR7-negative TemRA cells. The chain has TRBV19 and TRBJ1-2, with TRBD1 matching 8 bases. CDR3 in DNA: TGTGCCAGTGGTGACAGGGGACGGGATGGCTACACCTTC. This translates into CASGDRGRDGYTF. Full variable domain (missing parts from reference TRBV19 and TRBJ1-2): DGGITQSPKYLFRKEGQNVTLSCEQNLNHDAMYWYRQDPGQGLRLIYYSQIVNDFQKGDIAEGYSVSREKKESFPLTVTSAQKNPTAFYLCASGDRGRDGYTFGSGTRLTVV.